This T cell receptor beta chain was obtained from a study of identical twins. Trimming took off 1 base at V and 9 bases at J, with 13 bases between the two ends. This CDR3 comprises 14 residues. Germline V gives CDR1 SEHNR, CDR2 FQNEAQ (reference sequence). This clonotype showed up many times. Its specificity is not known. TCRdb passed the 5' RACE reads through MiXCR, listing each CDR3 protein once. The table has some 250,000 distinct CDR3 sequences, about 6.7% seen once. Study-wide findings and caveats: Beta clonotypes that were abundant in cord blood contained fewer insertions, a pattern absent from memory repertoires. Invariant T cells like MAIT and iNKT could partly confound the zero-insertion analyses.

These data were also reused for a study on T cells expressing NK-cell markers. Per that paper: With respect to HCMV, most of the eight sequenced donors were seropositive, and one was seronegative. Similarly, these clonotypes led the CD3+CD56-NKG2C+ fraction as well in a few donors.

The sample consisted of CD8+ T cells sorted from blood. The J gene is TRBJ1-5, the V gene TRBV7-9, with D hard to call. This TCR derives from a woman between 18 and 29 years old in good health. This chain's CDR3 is CASSLGGPLRPQHF. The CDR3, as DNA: TGTGCCAGCAGCTTAGGAGGCCCCTTGCGGCCCCAGCATTTT.